The rows below give T cell receptor beta chains drawn from one sample of a study of blood T cells in healthy people across ages. TCRdb passed the 5' RACE reads through MiXCR, listing each CDR3 protein once. The sample yields 1.5 million to 2 million distinct CDR3 sequences, 40% to 55% seen once. Sequencing was performed on blood. Every receptor here comes from a woman aged 35 to 49 in good health. Both conserved end residues are part of each CDR3. A D gene is named only where the DNA matches it firmly. Some rows mark clone size as missing; the rest say once, few, many or name a class of expanded clone.

CDR3aa: CAIGTSGGTYEQYF; CDR3nt: TGTGCCATAGGGACTAGCGGGGGGACTTACGAGCAGTACTTC; v_gene: TRBV10-3; d_gene: TRBD2; j_gene: TRBJ2-7; abundance: NA
CDR3aa: CASSVAIGGKQFF; CDR3nt: TGCGCCAGCAGCGTGGCCATAGGGGGGAAGCAGTTCTTC; v_gene: TRBV5-1; d_gene: NA; j_gene: TRBJ2-1; abundance: NA
CDR3aa: CASSVGGTSEYNEQFF; CDR3nt: TGTGCCAGCAGCGTAGGGGGGACTAGCGAATACAATGAGCAGTTCTTC; v_gene: TRBV9; d_gene: TRBD2; j_gene: TRBJ2-1; abundance: NA
CDR3aa: CASIRLTATQYF; CDR3nt: TGTGCCAGCATTCGGCTCACGGCTACGCAGTATTTT; v_gene: TRBV2; d_gene: NA; j_gene: TRBJ2-3; abundance: NA
CDR3aa: CASSVQNIQYF; CDR3nt: TGTGCCAGCAGCGTCCAGAACATTCAGTACTTC; v_gene: TRBV7-2; d_gene: NA; j_gene: TRBJ2-4; abundance: many
CDR3aa: CSVGTGTDFEQYF; CDR3nt: TGCAGCGTGGGGACCGGGACGGACTTCGAGCAGTACTTC; v_gene: TRBV29-1; d_gene: NA; j_gene: TRBJ2-7; abundance: NA
CDR3aa: CSAWTSGSYEQYF; CDR3nt: TGCAGTGCGTGGACTAGCGGTTCTTACGAGCAGTACTTC; v_gene: TRBV20-1; d_gene: TRBD2; j_gene: TRBJ2-7; abundance: NA
CDR3aa: CASSFRLAGGSGANVLTF; CDR3nt: TGTGCCAGCAGTTTTCGACTAGCGGGGGGCTCTGGGGCCAACGTCCTGACTTTC; v_gene: TRBV27; d_gene: TRBD2; j_gene: TRBJ2-6; abundance: few
CDR3aa: CASNLLGSSYNEQYF; CDR3nt: TGTGCCAGCAATCTACTAGGGAGCTCCTACAATGAGCAGTACTTC; v_gene: TRBV11-1; d_gene: NA; j_gene: TRBJ2-7; abundance: NA
CDR3aa: CSAGWSAGVYEQYF; CDR3nt: TGCAGTGCTGGGTGGTCAGCAGGGGTCTACGAGCAGTACTTC; v_gene: TRBV20-1; d_gene: NA; j_gene: TRBJ2-7; abundance: NA
CDR3aa: CSVDLGRDEQFF; CDR3nt: TGCAGCGTTGATTTGGGTAGGGATGAGCAGTTCTTC; v_gene: TRBV29-1; d_gene: NA; j_gene: TRBJ2-1; abundance: NA
CDR3aa: CASSKTGAANYGYTF; CDR3nt: TGCGCCAGCAGCAAGACAGGAGCCGCTAACTATGGCTACACCTTC; v_gene: TRBV5-1; d_gene: NA; j_gene: TRBJ1-2; abundance: many
CDR3aa: CASSVATGAMNTEAFF; CDR3nt: TGTGCCAGCAGCGTAGCTACAGGGGCGATGAACACTGAAGCTTTCTTT; v_gene: TRBV9; d_gene: TRBD1; j_gene: TRBJ1-1; abundance: once
CDR3aa: CASSPQELARAQYF; CDR3nt: TGTGCCAGCTCACCACAGGAGCTAGCGAGGGCGCAGTATTTT; v_gene: TRBV18; d_gene: NA; j_gene: TRBJ2-3; abundance: NA
CDR3aa: CASSEDSMRETQYF; CDR3nt: TGTGCCAGCAGCGAAGACAGTATGAGGGAGACCCAGTACTTC; v_gene: TRBV11-2; d_gene: NA; j_gene: TRBJ2-5; abundance: few
CDR3aa: CSVQGISGVNEQYF; CDR3nt: TGCAGCGTTCAAGGGATTAGCGGGGTCAATGAGCAGTACTTC; v_gene: TRBV29-1; d_gene: TRBD2; j_gene: TRBJ2-5; abundance: NA
CDR3aa: CSALGTSGGLYRTDTQYF; CDR3nt: TGCAGTGCCCTCGGGACTAGCGGGGGGCTATACCGCACAGATACGCAGTATTTT; v_gene: TRBV20-1; d_gene: TRBD2; j_gene: TRBJ2-3; abundance: NA
CDR3aa: CASGEGQIYEQYF; CDR3nt: TGTGCCAGCGGGGAAGGACAGATTTACGAGCAGTACTTC; v_gene: TRBV6-6; d_gene: NA; j_gene: TRBJ2-7; abundance: NA
CDR3aa: CASRPGQDTGELFF; CDR3nt: TGTGCCAGCAGACCGGGACAGGACACCGGGGAGCTGTTTTTT; v_gene: TRBV25-1; d_gene: TRBD1; j_gene: TRBJ2-2; abundance: once
CDR3aa: CATRSPGNFYNEQFF; CDR3nt: TGTGCCACCCGGAGTCCAGGGAACTTCTACAATGAGCAGTTCTTC; v_gene: TRBV6-5; d_gene: NA; j_gene: TRBJ2-1; abundance: NA
CDR3aa: CASSLGVGVGWETQYF; CDR3nt: TGTGCCAGCAGCTTAGGGGTGGGCGTGGGTTGGGAGACCCAGTACTTC; v_gene: TRBV11-3; d_gene: NA; j_gene: TRBJ2-5; abundance: NA
CDR3aa: CASRPTDRRTEAFF; CDR3nt: TGTGCCAGCAGACCAACCGATCGTCGGACTGAAGCTTTCTTT; v_gene: TRBV7-9; d_gene: NA; j_gene: TRBJ1-1; abundance: NA
CDR3aa: CASSLSSNPYEQYF; CDR3nt: TGTGCCAGCAGTTTATCTAGCAACCCCTACGAGCAGTACTTC; v_gene: TRBV27; d_gene: NA; j_gene: TRBJ2-7; abundance: few
CDR3aa: CATSDSTRTALNYGYTF; CDR3nt: TGTGCCACCAGTGACTCCACAAGGACAGCCCTAAACTATGGCTACACCTTC; v_gene: TRBV24-1; d_gene: NA; j_gene: TRBJ1-2; abundance: NA
CDR3aa: CSARRLAGGELFF; CDR3nt: TGCAGTGCTAGACGGCTAGCTGGAGGGGAGCTGTTTTTT; v_gene: TRBV20-1; d_gene: NA; j_gene: TRBJ2-2; abundance: NA
CDR3aa: CASSQVAGIDYGYTF; CDR3nt: TGTGCCAGCAGCCAGGTGGCAGGTATCGACTATGGCTACACCTTC; v_gene: TRBV7-3; d_gene: NA; j_gene: TRBJ1-2; abundance: once
CDR3aa: CASSPRPGQLWETQYF; CDR3nt: TGTGCCAGCAGCCCACGCCCCGGACAGCTGTGGGAGACCCAGTACTTC; v_gene: TRBV7-9; d_gene: NA; j_gene: TRBJ2-5; abundance: few
CDR3aa: CASRLGPDGNQPQHF; CDR3nt: TGCGCCAGTCGACTCGGGCCGGATGGCAATCAGCCCCAGCATTTT; v_gene: TRBV10-2; d_gene: NA; j_gene: TRBJ1-5; abundance: NA
CDR3aa: CASNIMGQGNGEQFF; CDR3nt: TGTGCCAGCAATATAATGGGACAGGGAAATGGTGAGCAGTTCTTC; v_gene: TRBV6-6; d_gene: TRBD1; j_gene: TRBJ2-1; abundance: NA
CDR3aa: CASRLDSGAEAFF; CDR3nt: TGTGCCAGCAGGCTTGACTCAGGGGCTGAAGCTTTCTTT; v_gene: TRBV28; d_gene: NA; j_gene: TRBJ1-1; abundance: NA
CDR3aa: CASSLSSTEQFF; CDR3nt: TGTGCCAGCAGCTTATCCAGCACTGAGCAGTTCTTC; v_gene: TRBV13; d_gene: NA; j_gene: TRBJ2-1; abundance: few
CDR3aa: CASKDGSSGGVHNEQFF; CDR3nt: TGTGCCAGCAAGGACGGCTCTAGCGGGGGGGTCCACAATGAGCAGTTCTTC; v_gene: TRBV6-6; d_gene: TRBD2; j_gene: TRBJ2-1; abundance: NA
CDR3aa: CASSAQGRPYNEQFF; CDR3nt: TGTGCCAGCAGCGCACAGGGGCGACCCTACAATGAGCAGTTCTTC; v_gene: TRBV9; d_gene: TRBD1; j_gene: TRBJ2-1; abundance: once
CDR3aa: CSATGTSGERDYNEQFF; CDR3nt: TGCAGTGCGACCGGGACTAGCGGAGAAAGAGACTACAATGAGCAGTTCTTC; v_gene: TRBV20-1; d_gene: TRBD2; j_gene: TRBJ2-1; abundance: NA
CDR3aa: CASRPGTGSTNQPQHF; CDR3nt: TGTGCCAGCAGACCCGGGACAGGGAGTACCAATCAGCCCCAGCATTTT; v_gene: TRBV6-5; d_gene: TRBD1; j_gene: TRBJ1-5; abundance: NA
CDR3aa: CASSQERTFFYGYTF; CDR3nt: TGCGCCAGCAGCCAAGAGCGAACTTTTTTCTATGGCTACACCTTC; v_gene: TRBV4-3; d_gene: NA; j_gene: TRBJ1-2; abundance: NA
CDR3aa: CATSDATSGGPRNEQFF; CDR3nt: TGTGCCACCAGTGATGCGACTAGCGGGGGCCCGAGGAATGAGCAGTTCTTC; v_gene: TRBV24-1; d_gene: TRBD2; j_gene: TRBJ2-1; abundance: NA
CDR3aa: CASNWGSSSSYEQYF; CDR3nt: TGCGCCAGCAACTGGGGCTCTTCGAGTTCCTACGAGCAGTACTTC; v_gene: TRBV5-1; d_gene: NA; j_gene: TRBJ2-7; abundance: few
CDR3aa: CASTDREVPYEQYF; CDR3nt: TGTGCCAGCACAGACAGGGAGGTTCCCTACGAGCAGTACTTC; v_gene: TRBV27; d_gene: NA; j_gene: TRBJ2-7; abundance: few
CDR3aa: CSVPLGGFGFGPNSNQPQHF; CDR3nt: TGCAGTGTCCCGTTGGGGGGCTTTGGGTTTGGGCCGAATAGCAATCAGCCCCAGCATTTT; v_gene: TRBV20-1; d_gene: NA; j_gene: TRBJ1-5; abundance: NA
CDR3aa: CASSLESSGGSFSYNEQFF; CDR3nt: TGTGCCAGCAGCTTAGAGTCTAGCGGGGGCTCTTTCTCCTACAATGAGCAGTTCTTC; v_gene: TRBV7-2; d_gene: TRBD2; j_gene: TRBJ2-1; abundance: NA
CDR3aa: CASSETGFELYEQYF; CDR3nt: TGCGCCAGCAGCGAGACAGGGTTCGAGCTCTACGAGCAGTACTTC; v_gene: TRBV4-1; d_gene: TRBD1; j_gene: TRBJ2-7; abundance: NA
CDR3aa: CASSFPGGQGPTLHF; CDR3nt: TGTGCCAGCAGCTTCCCCGGGGGACAGGGGCCAACCCTCCACTTT; v_gene: TRBV7-2; d_gene: TRBD1; j_gene: TRBJ1-6; abundance: NA
CDR3aa: CSAREKGTGRAYNEQFF; CDR3nt: TGCAGTGCTAGAGAAAAAGGGACAGGGAGGGCGTACAATGAGCAGTTCTTC; v_gene: TRBV20-1; d_gene: TRBD1; j_gene: TRBJ2-1; abundance: NA
CDR3aa: CASSPPRRPNYGYTF; CDR3nt: TGTGCCAGCAGCCCTCCCCGGCGACCTAACTATGGCTACACCTTC; v_gene: TRBV14; d_gene: NA; j_gene: TRBJ1-2; abundance: NA
CDR3aa: CASSQEGRSGYEQYF; CDR3nt: TGCGCCAGCAGCCAAGAGGGCCGTAGCGGGTACGAGCAGTACTTC; v_gene: TRBV4-1; d_gene: TRBD2; j_gene: TRBJ2-7; abundance: few
CDR3aa: CASSQDPPGVAGGPQDNEQFF; CDR3nt: TGTGCCAGCAGCCAAGACCCCCCGGGGGTAGCGGGGGGCCCTCAGGACAATGAGCAGTTCTTC; v_gene: TRBV4-2; d_gene: TRBD2; j_gene: TRBJ2-1; abundance: NA
CDR3aa: CASTPGEGPSSYEQYF; CDR3nt: TGTGCCAGCACCCCGGGTGAGGGGCCAAGCTCCTACGAGCAGTACTTC; v_gene: TRBV7-6; d_gene: NA; j_gene: TRBJ2-7; abundance: few
CDR3aa: CASSLGLAHNEQFF; CDR3nt: TGTGCCAGCAGCTTGGGACTAGCCCACAATGAGCAGTTCTTC; v_gene: TRBV7-6; d_gene: TRBD2; j_gene: TRBJ2-1; abundance: once
CDR3aa: CASSFRTGALSGANVLTF; CDR3nt: TGTGCCAGCAGTTTCCGGACAGGGGCGTTATCTGGGGCCAACGTCCTGACTTTC; v_gene: TRBV28; d_gene: TRBD1; j_gene: TRBJ2-6; abundance: NA
CDR3aa: CASSYVGTRSGANVLTF; CDR3nt: TGTGCCAGCAGTTACGTCGGGACCCGCTCTGGGGCCAACGTCCTGACTTTC; v_gene: TRBV6-5; d_gene: NA; j_gene: TRBJ2-6; abundance: NA
CDR3aa: CVSRIHGSETQYF; CDR3nt: TGTGTCAGCAGAATACACGGTTCGGAGACCCAGTACTTC; v_gene: TRBV28; d_gene: NA; j_gene: TRBJ2-5; abundance: NA